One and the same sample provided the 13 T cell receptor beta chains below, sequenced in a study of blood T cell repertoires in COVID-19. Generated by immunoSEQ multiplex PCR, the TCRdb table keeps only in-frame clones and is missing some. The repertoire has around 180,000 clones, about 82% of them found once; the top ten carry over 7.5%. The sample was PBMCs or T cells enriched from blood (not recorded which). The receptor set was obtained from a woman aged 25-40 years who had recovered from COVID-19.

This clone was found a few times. DNA of the CDR3: TGTGCCAGCAGCTTCGGTAGCTATGGCTACACCTTC. Protein: CASSFGSYGYTF. The chain employs TRBV5-6 and TRBJ1-2; D is unclear. CDR1 is SGHDT and CDR2 is YYEEEE in the germline V gene. The CDR3 contains 12 residues. The V end was cut by 2 bases, the J end by 4 bases, with 6 bases between. The entire variable domain, with the rest obtained from reference TRBV5-6 and TRBJ1-2, is as follows: DAGVTQSPTHLIKTRGQQVTLRCSPKSGHDTVSWYQQALGQGPQFIFQYYEEEERQRGNFPDRFSGHQFPNYSSELNVNALLLGDSALYLCASSFGSYGYTFGSGTRLTVV.

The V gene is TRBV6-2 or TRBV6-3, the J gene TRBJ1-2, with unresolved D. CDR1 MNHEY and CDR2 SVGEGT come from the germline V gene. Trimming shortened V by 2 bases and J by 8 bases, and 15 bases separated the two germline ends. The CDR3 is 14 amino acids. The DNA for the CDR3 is TGTGCCAGCAGTTACAAAGCCCCAACGGGGGGCTACACCTTC. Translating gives CASSYKAPTGGYTF.

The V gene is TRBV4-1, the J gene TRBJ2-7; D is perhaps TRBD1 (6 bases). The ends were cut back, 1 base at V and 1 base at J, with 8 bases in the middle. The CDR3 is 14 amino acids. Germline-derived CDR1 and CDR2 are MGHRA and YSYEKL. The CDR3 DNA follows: TGCGCCAGCAGCCAAGTTCAGGGGTCCTACGAGCAGTACTTC. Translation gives CASSQVQGSYEQYF.

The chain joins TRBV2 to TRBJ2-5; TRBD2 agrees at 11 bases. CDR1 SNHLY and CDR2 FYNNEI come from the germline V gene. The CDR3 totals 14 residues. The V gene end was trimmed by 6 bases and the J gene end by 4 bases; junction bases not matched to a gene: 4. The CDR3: CASSGTSGVETQYF. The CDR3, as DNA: TGTGCCAGCAGCGGGACTAGCGGTGTAGAGACCCAGTACTTC.

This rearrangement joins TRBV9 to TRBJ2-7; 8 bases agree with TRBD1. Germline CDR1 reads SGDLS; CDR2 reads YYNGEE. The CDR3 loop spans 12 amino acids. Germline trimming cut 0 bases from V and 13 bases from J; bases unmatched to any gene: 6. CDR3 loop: CASSVEQGVRYF. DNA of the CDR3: TGTGCCAGCAGCGTAGAACAGGGGGTTCGATACTTC. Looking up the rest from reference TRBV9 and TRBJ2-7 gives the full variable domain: DSGVTQTPKHLITATGQRVTLRCSPRSGDLSVYWYQQSLDQGLQFLIQYYNGEERAKGNILERFSAQQFPDLHSELNLSSLELGDSALYFCASSVEQGVRYFGPGTRLTVT.

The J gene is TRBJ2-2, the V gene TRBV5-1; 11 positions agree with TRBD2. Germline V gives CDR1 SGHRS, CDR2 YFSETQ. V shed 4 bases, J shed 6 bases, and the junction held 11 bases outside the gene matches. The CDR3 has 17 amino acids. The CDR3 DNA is TGCGCCAGCAGCCGTTCGACTAGCGGGACTAGATCCGGGGAGCTGTTTTTT. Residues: CASSRSTSGTRSGELFF. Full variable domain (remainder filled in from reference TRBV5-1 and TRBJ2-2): KAGVTQTPRYLIKTRGQQVTLSCSPISGHRSVSWYQQTPGQGLQFLFEYFSETQRNKGNFPGRFSGRQFSNSRSEMNVSTLELGDSALYLCASSRSTSGTRSGELFFGEGSRLTVL.

CDR3 in amino acids: CASSLPTSEVYSYEQYF. For the CDR3, the DNA is TGTGCCAGCAGCTTACCTACTAGCGAAGTGTACTCCTACGAGCAGTACTTC. This sequence joins TRBV5-8 and TRBJ2-7; 7 nucleotides line up with TRBD2. The CDR3 covers 17 residues. Germline values: CDR1 SGHTS, CDR2 YDEGEE. J was trimmed by 0 bases and V by 2 bases; bases with no gene match: 11. Variable domain in full (rest from reference TRBV5-8 and TRBJ2-7): EAGVTQSPTHLIKTRGQQATLRCSPISGHTSVYWYQQALGLGLQFLLWYDEGEERNRGNFPPRFSGRQFPNYSSELNVNALELEDSALYLCASSLPTSEVYSYEQYFGPGTRLTVT.

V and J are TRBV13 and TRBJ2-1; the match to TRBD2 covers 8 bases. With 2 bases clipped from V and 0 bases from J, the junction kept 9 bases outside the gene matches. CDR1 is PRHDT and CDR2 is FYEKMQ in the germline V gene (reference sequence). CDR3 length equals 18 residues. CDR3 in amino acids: CASSLSLAGMSSYNEQFF. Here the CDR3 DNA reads TGTGCCAGCAGCTTATCGCTAGCGGGCATGAGCTCCTACAATGAGCAGTTCTTC.

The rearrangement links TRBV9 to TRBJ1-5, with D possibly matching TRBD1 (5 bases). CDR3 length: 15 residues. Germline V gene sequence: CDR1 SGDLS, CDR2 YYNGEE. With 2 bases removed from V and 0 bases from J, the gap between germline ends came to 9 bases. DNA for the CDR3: TGTGCCAGCAGCGTGTGGGGGGATAGCAATCAGCCCCAGCATTTT. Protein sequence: CASSVWGDSNQPQHF.

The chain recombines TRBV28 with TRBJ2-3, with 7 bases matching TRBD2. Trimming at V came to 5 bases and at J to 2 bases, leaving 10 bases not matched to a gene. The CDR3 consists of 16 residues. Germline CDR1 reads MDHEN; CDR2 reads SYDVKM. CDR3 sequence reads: CASSTPIAGITDTQYF. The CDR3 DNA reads TGTGCCAGCAGTACCCCCATAGCGGGTATCACAGATACGCAGTATTTT.

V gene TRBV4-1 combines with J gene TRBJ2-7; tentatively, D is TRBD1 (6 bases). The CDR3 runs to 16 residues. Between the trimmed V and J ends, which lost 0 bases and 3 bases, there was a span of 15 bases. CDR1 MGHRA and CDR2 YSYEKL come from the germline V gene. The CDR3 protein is CASSQEPTGWGYEQYF. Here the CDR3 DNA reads TGCGCCAGCAGCCAAGAGCCCACAGGGTGGGGCTACGAGCAGTACTTC.

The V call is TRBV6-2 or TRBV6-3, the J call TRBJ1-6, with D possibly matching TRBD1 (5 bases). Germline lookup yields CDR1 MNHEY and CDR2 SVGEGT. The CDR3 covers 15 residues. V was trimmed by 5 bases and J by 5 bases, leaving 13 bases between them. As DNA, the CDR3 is TGTGCCAGCAGTAGGGGCGACCTCAATAATTCACCCCTCCACTTT. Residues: CASSRGDLNNSPLHF.

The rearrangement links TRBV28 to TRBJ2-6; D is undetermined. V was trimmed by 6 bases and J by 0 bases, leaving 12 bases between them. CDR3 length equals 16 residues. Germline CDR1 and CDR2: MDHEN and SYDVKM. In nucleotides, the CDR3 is TGTGCCAGCAGACAGTCTCATTACTCTGGGGCCAACGTCCTGACTTTC. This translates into CASRQSHYSGANVLTF.